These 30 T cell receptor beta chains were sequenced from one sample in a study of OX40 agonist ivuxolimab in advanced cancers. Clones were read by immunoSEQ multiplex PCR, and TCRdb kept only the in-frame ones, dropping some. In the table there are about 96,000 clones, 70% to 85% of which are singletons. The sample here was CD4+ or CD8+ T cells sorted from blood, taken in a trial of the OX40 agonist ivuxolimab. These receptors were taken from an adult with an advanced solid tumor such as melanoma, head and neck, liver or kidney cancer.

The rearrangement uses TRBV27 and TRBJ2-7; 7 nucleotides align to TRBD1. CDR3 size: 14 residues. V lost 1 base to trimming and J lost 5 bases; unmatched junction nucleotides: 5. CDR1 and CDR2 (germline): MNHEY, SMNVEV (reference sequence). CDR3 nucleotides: TGTGCCAGCAGTTTATGGCCAACAGGGGACGAGCAGTACTTC. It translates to CASSLWPTGDEQYF.

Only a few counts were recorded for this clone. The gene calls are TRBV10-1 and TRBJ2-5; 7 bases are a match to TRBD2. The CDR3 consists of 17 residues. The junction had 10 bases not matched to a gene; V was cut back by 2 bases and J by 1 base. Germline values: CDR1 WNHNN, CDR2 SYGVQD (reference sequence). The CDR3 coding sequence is TGCGCCAGCAGTGAGGCAAGAGCGGGATCAGGCCAAGAGACCCAGTACTTC. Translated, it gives CASSEARAGSGQETQYF.

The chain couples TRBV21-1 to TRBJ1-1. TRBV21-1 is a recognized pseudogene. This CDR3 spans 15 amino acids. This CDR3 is CASSKKALLNTEAFF. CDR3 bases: TGTGCCAGCAGCAAAAAAGCATTATTGAACACTGAAGCTTTCTTT.

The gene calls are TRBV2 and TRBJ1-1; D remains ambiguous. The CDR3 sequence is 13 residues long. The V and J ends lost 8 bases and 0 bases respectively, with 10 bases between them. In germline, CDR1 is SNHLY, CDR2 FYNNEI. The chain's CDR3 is CASRAEVNTEAFF. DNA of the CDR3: TGTGCCAGCCGCGCCGAGGTGAACACTGAAGCTTTCTTT.

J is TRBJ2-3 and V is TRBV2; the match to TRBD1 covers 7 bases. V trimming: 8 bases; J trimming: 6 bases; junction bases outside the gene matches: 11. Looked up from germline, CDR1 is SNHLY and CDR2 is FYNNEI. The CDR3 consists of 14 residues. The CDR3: CASAWGQPPDTQYF. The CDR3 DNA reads TGTGCCAGCGCGTGGGGACAGCCGCCGGATACGCAGTATTTT.

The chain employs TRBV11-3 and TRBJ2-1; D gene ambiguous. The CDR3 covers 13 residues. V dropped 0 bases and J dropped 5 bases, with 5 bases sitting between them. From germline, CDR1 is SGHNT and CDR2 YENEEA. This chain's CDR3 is CASSLDPHNEQFF. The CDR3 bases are TGTGCCAGCAGCTTAGATCCTCACAATGAGCAGTTCTTC. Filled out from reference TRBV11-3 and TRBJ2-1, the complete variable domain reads EAGVVQSPRYKIIEKKQPVAFWCNPISGHNTLYWYLQNLGQGPELLIRYENEEAVDDSQLPKDRFSAERLKGVDSTLKIQPAELGDSAVYLCASSLDPHNEQFFGPGTRLTVL.

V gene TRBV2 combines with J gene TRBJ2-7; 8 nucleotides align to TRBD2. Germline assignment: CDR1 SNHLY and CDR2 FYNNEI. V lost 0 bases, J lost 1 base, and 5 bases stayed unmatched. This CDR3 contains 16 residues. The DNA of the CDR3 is TGTGCCAGCAGTGAAGCAAGCGGGAGCCCATCCTACGAGCAGTACTTC. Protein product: CASSEASGSPSYEQYF.

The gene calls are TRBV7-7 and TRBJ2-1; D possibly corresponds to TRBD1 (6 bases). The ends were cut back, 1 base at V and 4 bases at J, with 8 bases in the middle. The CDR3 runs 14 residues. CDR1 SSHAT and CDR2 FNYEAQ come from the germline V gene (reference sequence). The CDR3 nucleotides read TGTGCCAGCAGCTTAGAAGGACAGTACAATGAGCAGTTCTTC. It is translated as CASSLEGQYNEQFF.

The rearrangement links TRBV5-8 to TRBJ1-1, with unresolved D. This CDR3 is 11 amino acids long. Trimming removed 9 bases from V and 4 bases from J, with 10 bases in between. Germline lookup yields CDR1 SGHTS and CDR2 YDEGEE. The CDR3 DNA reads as TGTGCCACCCACAAGGTCACTGAAGCTTTCTTT. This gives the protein CATHKVTEAFF.

The CDR3 sequence: CASRAVASYNEQFF. In nucleotides, the CDR3 is TGTGCCAGCAGGGCAGTAGCGTCTTACAATGAGCAGTTCTTC. This sequence joins TRBV2 and TRBJ2-1; tentatively, D is TRBD2 (5 bases). Germline V gene data show CDR1 as SNHLY and CDR2 as FYNNEI. The V and J ends lost 6 bases and 4 bases respectively, with 13 bases between them. The CDR3 runs 14 residues.

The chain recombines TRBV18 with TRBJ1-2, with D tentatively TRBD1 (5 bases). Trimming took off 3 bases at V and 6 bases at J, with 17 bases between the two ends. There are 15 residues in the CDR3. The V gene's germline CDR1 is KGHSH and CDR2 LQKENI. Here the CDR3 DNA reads TGTGCCAGCTCACCTCGACAGTCAACAATGGATGGCTACACCTTC. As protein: CASSPRQSTMDGYTF.

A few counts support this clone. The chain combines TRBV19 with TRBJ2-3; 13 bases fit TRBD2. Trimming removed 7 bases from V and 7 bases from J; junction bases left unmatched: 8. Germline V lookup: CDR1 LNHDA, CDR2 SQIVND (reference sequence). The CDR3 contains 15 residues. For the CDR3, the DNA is TGTGCCAGTAAACAACTAGCGGGAGGGCCGAATACGCAGTATTTT. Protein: CASKQLAGGPNTQYF.

DNA for the CDR3: TGTGCCAGTACTAGCGGTCTCTACAATGAGCAGTTCTTC. Amino acid sequence: CASTSGLYNEQFF. V usage is TRBV27 and J usage is TRBJ2-1; 8 bases match TRBD2. V lost 9 bases, J lost 3 bases, and 4 bases stayed unmatched. CDR3 length equals 13 residues. Per germline, CDR1 MNHEY and CDR2 SMNVEV (reference sequence).

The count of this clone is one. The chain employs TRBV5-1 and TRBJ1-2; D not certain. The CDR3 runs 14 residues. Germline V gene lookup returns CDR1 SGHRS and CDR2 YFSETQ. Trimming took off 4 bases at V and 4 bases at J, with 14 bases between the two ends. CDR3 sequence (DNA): TGCGCCAGCAGCGCGGACGTCCCTACCTATGGCTACACCTTC. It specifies CASSADVPTYGYTF.

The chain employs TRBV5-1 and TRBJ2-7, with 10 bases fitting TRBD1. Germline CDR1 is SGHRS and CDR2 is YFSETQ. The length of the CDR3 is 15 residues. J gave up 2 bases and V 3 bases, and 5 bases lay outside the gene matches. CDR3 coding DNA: TGCGCCAGCAGCTCTGGACAGGGGGTACCCTACGAGCAGTACTTC. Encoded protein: CASSSGQGVPYEQYF.

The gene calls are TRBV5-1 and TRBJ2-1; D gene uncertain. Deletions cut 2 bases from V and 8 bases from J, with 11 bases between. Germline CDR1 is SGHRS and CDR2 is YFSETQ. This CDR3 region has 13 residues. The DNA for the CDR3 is TGCGCCAGCAGCTTTAGCCCGGACGATGAGCAGTTCTTC. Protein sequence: CASSFSPDDEQFF.

CDR3 in amino acids: CASSYSIQGPYEQYF. CDR3 bases: TGTGCCAGCAGTTACTCGATCCAGGGCCCCTACGAGCAGTACTTC. The chain joins TRBV6-5 to TRBJ2-7; tentatively, D is TRBD1 (5 bases). There are 15 residues in the CDR3. With 0 bases removed from V and 2 bases from J, the gap between germline ends came to 11 bases. CDR1 and CDR2 (germline): MNHEY, SVGAGI.

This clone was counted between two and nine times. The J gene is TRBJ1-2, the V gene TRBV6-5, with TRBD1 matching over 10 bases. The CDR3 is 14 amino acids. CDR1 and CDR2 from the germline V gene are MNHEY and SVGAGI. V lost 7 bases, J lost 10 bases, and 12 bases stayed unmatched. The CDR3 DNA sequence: TGTGCCAGCACCCTACGACAGGGGGCAGGGGACTACACCTTC. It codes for CASTLRQGAGDYTF.

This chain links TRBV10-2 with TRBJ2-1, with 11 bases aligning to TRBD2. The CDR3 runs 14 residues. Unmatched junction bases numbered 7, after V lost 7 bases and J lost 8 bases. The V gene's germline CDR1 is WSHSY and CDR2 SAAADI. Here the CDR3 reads CASKGTLAGDEQFF. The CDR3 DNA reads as TGCGCCAGCAAGGGCACACTAGCGGGAGATGAGCAGTTCTTC.

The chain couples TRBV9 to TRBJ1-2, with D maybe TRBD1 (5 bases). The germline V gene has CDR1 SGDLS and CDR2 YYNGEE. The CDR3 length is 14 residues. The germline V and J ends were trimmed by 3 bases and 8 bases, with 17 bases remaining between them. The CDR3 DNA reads TGTGCCAGCAGCGGAGACTGGGGGTTAGGCGGCTACACCTTC. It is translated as CASSGDWGLGGYTF.

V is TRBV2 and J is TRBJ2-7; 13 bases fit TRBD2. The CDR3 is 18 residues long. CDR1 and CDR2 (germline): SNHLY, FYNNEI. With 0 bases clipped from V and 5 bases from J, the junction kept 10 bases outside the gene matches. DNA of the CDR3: TGTGCCAGCAGTGAAGCTCGGACTAGCGGGAGTATGATGGACGAGCAGTACTTC. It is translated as CASSEARTSGSMMDEQYF.

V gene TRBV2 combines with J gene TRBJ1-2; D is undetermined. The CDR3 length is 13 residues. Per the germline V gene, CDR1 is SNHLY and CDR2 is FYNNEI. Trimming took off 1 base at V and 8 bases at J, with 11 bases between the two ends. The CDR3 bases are TGTGCCAGCAGTGAAGTTGGGGTCGGCGGCTACACCTTC. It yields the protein CASSEVGVGGYTF.

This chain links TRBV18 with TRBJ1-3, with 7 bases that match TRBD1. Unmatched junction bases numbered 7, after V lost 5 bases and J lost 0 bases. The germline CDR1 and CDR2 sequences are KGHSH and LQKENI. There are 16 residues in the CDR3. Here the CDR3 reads CASSNADRFSGNTIYF. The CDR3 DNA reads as TGTGCCAGCTCAAACGCGGACAGGTTCTCTGGAAACACCATATATTTT.

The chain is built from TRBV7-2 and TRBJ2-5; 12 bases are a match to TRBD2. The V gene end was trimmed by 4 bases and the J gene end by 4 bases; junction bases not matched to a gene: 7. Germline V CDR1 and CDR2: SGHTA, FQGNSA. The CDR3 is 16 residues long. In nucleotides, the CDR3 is TGTGCCAGCAGCTCACCTAGCGGGGGGGCCCGAGAGACCCAGTACTTC. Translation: CASSSPSGGARETQYF.

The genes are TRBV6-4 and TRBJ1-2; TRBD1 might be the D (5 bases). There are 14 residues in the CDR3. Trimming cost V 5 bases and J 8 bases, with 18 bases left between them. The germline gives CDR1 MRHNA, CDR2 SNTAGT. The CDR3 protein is CASSRPYPRGGYTF. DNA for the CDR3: TGTGCCAGCAGTCGACCGTATCCGAGGGGCGGCTACACCTTC.

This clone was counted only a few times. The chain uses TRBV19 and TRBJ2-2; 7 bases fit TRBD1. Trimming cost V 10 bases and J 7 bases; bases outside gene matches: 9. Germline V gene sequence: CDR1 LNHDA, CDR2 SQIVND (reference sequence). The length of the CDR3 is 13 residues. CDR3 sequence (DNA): TGTGCCACCAACAGGGGTTTAGACGGGGAGCTGTTTTTT. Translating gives CATNRGLDGELFF.

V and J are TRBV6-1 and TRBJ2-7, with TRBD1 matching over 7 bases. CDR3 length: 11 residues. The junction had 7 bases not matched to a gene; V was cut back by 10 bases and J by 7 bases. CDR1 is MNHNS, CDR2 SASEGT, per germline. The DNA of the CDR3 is TGTGCCACGGGACAGTACGTGGAGCAGTACTTC. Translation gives CATGQYVEQYF.

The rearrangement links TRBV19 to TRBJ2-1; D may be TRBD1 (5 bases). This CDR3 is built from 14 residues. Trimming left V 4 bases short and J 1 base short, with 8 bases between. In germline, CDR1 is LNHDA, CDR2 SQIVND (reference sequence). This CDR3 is CASSTTASYNEQFF. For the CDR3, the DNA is TGTGCCAGTAGTACGACAGCGTCCTACAATGAGCAGTTCTTC.

The CDR3 coding sequence is TGTGCCAGCAGGGAACAGGTTTACACTGAAGCTTTCTTT. The encoded protein is CASREQVYTEAFF. The chain is built from TRBV2 and TRBJ1-1, with a tentative D call TRBD1 (5 bases). Germline values: CDR1 SNHLY, CDR2 FYNNEI. The CDR3 is 13 residues long. The V end was cut by 6 bases, the J end by 3 bases, with 11 bases between.

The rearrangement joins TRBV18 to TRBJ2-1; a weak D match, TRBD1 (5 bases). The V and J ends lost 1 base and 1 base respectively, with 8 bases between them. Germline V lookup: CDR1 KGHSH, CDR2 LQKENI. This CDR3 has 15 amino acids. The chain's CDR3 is CASSPQQGSYNEQFF. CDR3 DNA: TGTGCCAGCTCACCACAGCAGGGATCCTACAATGAGCAGTTCTTC.